The 24 T cell receptor beta chains below come from one sample, sequenced in a study of blood T cell repertoires in COVID-19. The data were produced by immunoSEQ multiplex PCR, yet TCRdb's version contains in-frame clones alone and is incomplete. The sample contains 150,000 to 160,000 clones, roughly 80% of which appear only once. The sample was peripheral blood. The source of these receptors is an elderly man with acute or convalescent COVID-19.

The chain joins TRBV28 to TRBJ1-2; 8 bases agree with TRBD1. V shed 5 bases and J 5 bases; nucleotides not matched to a gene: 7. Per the germline V gene, CDR1 is MDHEN and CDR2 is SYDVKM. The CDR3 has 14 amino acids. The CDR3 loop reads CASSTRGRLYGYTF. DNA for the CDR3: TGTGCCAGCAGTACCAGGGGGCGGCTATATGGCTACACCTTC.

This rearrangement joins TRBV7-2 to TRBJ2-3; possible D gene TRBD2, 5 bases. CDR3 length equals 15 residues. V lost 5 bases and J 4 bases, leaving 16 bases between the germline ends. The germline V gene encodes CDR1 SGHTA and CDR2 FQGNSA. The DNA for the CDR3 is TGTGCCAGCAGCCTTAGTCACGGAGGCCCAGATACGCAGTATTTT. This encodes CASSLSHGGPDTQYF. Full variable domain (remainder filled in from reference TRBV7-2 and TRBJ2-3): GAGVSQSPSNKVTEKGKDVELRCDPISGHTALYWYRQSLGQGLEFLIYFQGNSAPDKSGLPSDRFSAERTGGSVSTLTIQRTQQEDSAVYLCASSLSHGGPDTQYFGPGTRLTVL.

This clone was observed a single time. This chain links TRBV18 with TRBJ2-1; the match to TRBD1 covers 7 bases. Germline V gives CDR1 KGHSH, CDR2 LQKENI. Unmatched junction bases numbered 11, after V lost 5 bases and J lost 7 bases. This CDR3 has 15 residues. The CDR3 bases are TGTGCCAGCTCAACCATTCCGGGACAGTGGAATGAGCAGTTCTTC. Its protein product is CASSTIPGQWNEQFF.

The chain links TRBV7-9 to TRBJ2-7, with 7 bases matching TRBD1. The CDR3 contains 15 residues. V shed 5 bases and J 4 bases; nucleotides not matched to a gene: 11. The germline V gene encodes CDR1 SEHNR and CDR2 FQNEAQ (reference sequence). This CDR3 is CASSQNGAGGYEQYF. Written as DNA, the CDR3 is TGTGCCAGCAGCCAAAACGGGGCAGGGGGATACGAGCAGTACTTC.

The rearrangement joins TRBV4-1 to TRBJ1-2; the D is unclear. The CDR3 loop spans 16 amino acids. The germline V gene encodes CDR1 MGHRA and CDR2 YSYEKL. Trimming stripped 0 bases from V and 1 base from J, with 12 bases between. As DNA, the CDR3 is TGCGCCAGCAGCCAAGATGTTAGCCTGGGTAACTATGGCTACACCTTC. It translates to CASSQDVSLGNYGYTF.

The rearrangement uses TRBV7-9 and TRBJ1-1, with unresolved D. Trimming left V 6 bases short and J 0 bases short, with 8 bases between. In germline, CDR1 is SEHNR, CDR2 FQNEAQ (reference sequence). The CDR3 has 13 amino acids. CDR3 amino acids: CASSQQLNTEAFF. The CDR3 nucleotides read TGTGCCAGCAGTCAACAGTTGAACACTGAAGCTTTCTTT.

V usage is TRBV6-1 and J usage is TRBJ2-7, with 7 positions matching TRBD1. Trimming at V came to 6 bases and at J to 10 bases, leaving 9 bases not matched to a gene. The CDR3 is 12 residues long. CDR1 and CDR2 (germline): MNHNS, SASEGT. CDR3 in DNA: TGTGCCAGCAGCTACGACAGGGCTGCCCAGTACTTC. Its protein is CASSYDRAAQYF.

This chain joins TRBV6-1 and TRBJ1-4, with 10 bases that match TRBD1. With 3 bases clipped from V and 7 bases from J, the junction kept 5 bases outside the gene matches. The CDR3 runs to 15 residues. CDR1 is MNHNS, CDR2 SASEGT, per germline. The CDR3 nucleotides are TGTGCCAGCAGTGAGGGGGGGACAGGGGTTGAAAAACTGTTTTTT. Protein product: CASSEGGTGVEKLFF.

The chain joins TRBV29-1 to TRBJ2-2; a weak D match, TRBD1 (6 bases). The germline V gene has CDR1 SQVTM and CDR2 ANQGSEA. This CDR3 region has 12 residues. Trimming took off 7 bases at V and 2 bases at J, with 8 bases between the two ends. Written as DNA, the CDR3 is TGCAGCGGGACAGCAAACACCGGGGAGCTGTTTTTT. Residues: CSGTANTGELFF.

J is TRBJ2-7 and V is TRBV11-2, with D maybe TRBD1 (5 bases). The germline CDR1 and CDR2 sequences are SGHAT and FQNNGV. This CDR3 has 14 amino acids. Trimming pared 5 bases from V and 4 bases from J, leaving 15 bases between. Written as DNA, the CDR3 is TGTGCCAGCAGCCCTAGACTCGACAGTTACGAGCAGTACGTC. Protein: CASSPRLDSYEQYV.

The chain links TRBV7-8 to TRBJ1-1; possibly TRBD1 for D (5 bases). The germline gives CDR1 SGHVS, CDR2 FQNEAQ. This CDR3 contains 12 residues. V was clipped by 5 bases and J by 7 bases, with 11 bases between them. The CDR3 protein is CASSAGFGEAFF. In DNA, the CDR3 is TGTGCCAGCAGCGCAGGGTTCGGTGAAGCTTTCTTT. Full variable domain (remainder filled in from reference TRBV7-8 and TRBJ1-1): GAGVSQSPRYKVAKRGQDVALRCDPISGHVSLFWYQQALGQGPEFLTYFQNEAQLDKSGLPSDRFFAERPEGSVSTLKIQRTQQEDSAVYLCASSAGFGEAFFGQGTRLTVV.

This chain connects TRBV19 to TRBJ2-1; 7 bases fit TRBD1. This CDR3 has 13 amino acids. Germline CDR1 is LNHDA and CDR2 is SQIVND (reference sequence). The V and J ends lost 4 bases and 7 bases, in that order; junction bases with no gene match: 4. CDR3 sequence reads: CASSNDRANEQFF. The CDR3 nucleotides are TGTGCCAGTAGTAACGACAGGGCAAATGAGCAGTTCTTC.

The V gene is TRBV7-2, the J gene TRBJ1-2, with D unresolved. The CDR3 length is 15 residues. Per germline, CDR1 SGHTA and CDR2 FQGNSA. Trimming took off 1 base at V and 2 bases at J, with 11 bases between the two ends. This CDR3 is CASSLDVAGNYGYTF. For the CDR3, the DNA is TGTGCCAGCAGCTTAGACGTGGCAGGCAACTATGGCTACACCTTC.

This clone has only one observation. The gene calls are TRBV6-5 and TRBJ1-5; D is uncertain. Trimming removed 5 bases from V and 1 base from J, with 6 bases in between. The CDR3 is made up of 13 amino acids. Germline values: CDR1 MNHEY, CDR2 SVGAGI. The CDR3 sequence: CASSHRSNQPQHF. DNA for the CDR3: TGTGCCAGCAGTCACAGAAGCAATCAGCCCCAGCATTTT.

The V gene is TRBV7-8, the J gene TRBJ1-5, with 7 bases fitting TRBD1. CDR1 and CDR2 (germline): SGHVS, FQNEAQ. The junction had 8 bases not matched to a gene; V was cut back by 6 bases and J by 0 bases. There are 16 residues in the CDR3. The CDR3 sequence: CASRQGEGASNQPQHF. The CDR3, as DNA: TGTGCCAGCAGACAAGGAGAGGGGGCTAGCAATCAGCCCCAGCATTTT. The full variable domain, rest sourced from reference TRBV7-8 and TRBJ1-5, is GAGVSQSPRYKVAKRGQDVALRCDPISGHVSLFWYQQALGQGPEFLTYFQNEAQLDKSGLPSDRFFAERPEGSVSTLKIQRTQQEDSAVYLCASRQGEGASNQPQHFGDGTRLSIL.

The gene calls are TRBV11-3 and TRBJ1-2; 7 bases line up with TRBD1. From germline, CDR1 is SGHNT and CDR2 YENEEA. V shed 0 bases, J shed 4 bases, and the junction held 5 bases outside the gene matches. There are 15 residues in the CDR3. This CDR3 is CASSLEPGGFYGYTF. The CDR3 DNA sequence: TGTGCCAGCAGCTTAGAACCAGGGGGTTTCTATGGCTACACCTTC.

The sample holds a few counts of this clone. The chain is built from TRBV11-2 and TRBJ2-2; D might be TRBD1 (5 bases). The germline V gene has CDR1 SGHAT and CDR2 FQNNGV. V was clipped by 1 base and J by 5 bases, with 17 bases between them. The CDR3 length is 17 residues. CDR3 region: CASSLAFGSAGTGELFF. The CDR3 bases are TGTGCCAGCAGCTTAGCTTTCGGGTCGGCAGGGACCGGGGAGCTGTTTTTT.

This chain links TRBV12-5 with TRBJ1-5; D is ambiguous. The germline V gene encodes CDR1 LGHNT and CDR2 FRNRAP. V was trimmed by 7 bases and J by 7 bases, leaving 11 bases between them. This CDR3 is 12 amino acids long. CDR3 nucleotide sequence: TGTGCTAGTGCCTCTCCGGGGCAGCCCCAGCATTTT. Translating gives CASASPGQPQHF. The full variable domain, its missing parts supplied by reference TRBV12-5 and TRBJ1-5, is DARVTQTPRHKVTEMGQEVTMRCQPILGHNTVFWYRQTMMQGLELLAYFRNRAPLDDSGMPKDRFSAEMPDATLATLKIQPSEPRDSAVYFCASASPGQPQHFGDGTRLSIL.

The V call is TRBV19, the J call TRBJ2-3; TRBD2 matches at 8 bases. There are 15 residues in the CDR3. Germline assignment: CDR1 LNHDA and CDR2 SQIVND (reference sequence). V lost 6 bases, J lost 3 bases, and 8 bases stayed unmatched. Here the CDR3 DNA reads TGTGCCAGTAGGCGGCAGGGCGGGGGGACAGATACGCAGTATTTT. Protein product: CASRRQGGGTDTQYF.

J is TRBJ2-3 and V is TRBV5-1, with unresolved D. Trimming took off 0 bases at V and 4 bases at J, with 9 bases between the two ends. The CDR3 extends over 14 amino acids. Germline CDR1 and CDR2: SGHRS and YFSETQ. As DNA, the CDR3 is TGCGCCAGCAGCTTGGAACAATTGGCAGATACGCAGTATTTT. Its translation: CASSLEQLADTQYF.

The CDR3 spells CASNPGTSNTDTQYF. Written as DNA, the CDR3 is TGTGCCAGTAACCCCGGGACTAGTAACACAGATACGCAGTATTTT. The V gene is TRBV19, the J gene TRBJ2-3, with 8 bases matching TRBD2. Losses at the gene ends were 7 bases for V and 2 bases for J; bases not matched to a gene: 8. Germline CDR1 and CDR2: LNHDA and SQIVND (reference sequence). CDR3 length: 15 residues.

The V and J genes are TRBV7-9 and TRBJ2-5, with D maybe TRBD2 (7 bases). The CDR3 loop spans 16 amino acids. CDR1 is SEHNR, CDR2 FQNEAQ, per germline (reference sequence). The V end lost 5 bases, the J end lost 1 base, and 17 bases lay between the germline ends. CDR3 in amino acids: CASSAGLGGIQETQYF. The CDR3 DNA sequence: TGTGCCAGCAGCGCCGGACTAGGGGGGATCCAAGAGACCCAGTACTTC.

This chain joins TRBV3-1 (or the pseudogene TRBV3-2) and TRBJ2-3; 9 bases align to TRBD1. J was trimmed by 8 bases and V by 3 bases; bases with no gene match: 18. Germline loops: CDR1 LGHDT, CDR2 YNNKEL (reference sequence). CDR3 length: 18 amino acids. This chain's CDR3 is CASSQGGQGLSVHGTQYF. CDR3 DNA sequence: TGTGCCAGCAGCCAGGGGGGACAGGGACTTTCCGTTCACGGTACGCAGTATTTT.

V usage is TRBV19 and J usage is TRBJ1-5; 8 bases are shared with TRBD1. CDR3 length equals 15 residues. The germline V gene has CDR1 LNHDA and CDR2 SQIVND (reference sequence). Trimming took 5 bases from V and 7 from J; bases not matched to a gene: 10. DNA of the CDR3: TGTGCCAGTAGTCCCTTAGACAGGGGAGGACAGCCCCAGCATTTT. Translation gives CASSPLDRGGQPQHF. Together with reference TRBV19 and TRBJ1-5, the CDR3 gives the full variable domain: DGGITQSPKYLFRKEGQNVTLSCEQNLNHDAMYWYRQDPGQGLRLIYYSQIVNDFQKGDIAEGYSVSREKKESFPLTVTSAQKNPTAFYLCASSPLDRGGQPQHFGDGTRLSIL.